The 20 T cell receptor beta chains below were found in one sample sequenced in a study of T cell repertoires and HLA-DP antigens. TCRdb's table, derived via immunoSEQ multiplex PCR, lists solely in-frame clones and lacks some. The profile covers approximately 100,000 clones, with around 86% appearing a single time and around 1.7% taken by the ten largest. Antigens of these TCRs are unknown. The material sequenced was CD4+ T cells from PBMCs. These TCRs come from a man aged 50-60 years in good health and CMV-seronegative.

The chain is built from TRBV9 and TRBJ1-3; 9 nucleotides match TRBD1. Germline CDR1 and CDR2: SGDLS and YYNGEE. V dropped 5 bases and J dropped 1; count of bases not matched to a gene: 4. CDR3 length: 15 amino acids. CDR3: CASRGQGVSGNTIYF. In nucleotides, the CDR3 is TGTGCCAGCAGGGGACAGGGTGTTTCTGGAAACACCATATATTTT.

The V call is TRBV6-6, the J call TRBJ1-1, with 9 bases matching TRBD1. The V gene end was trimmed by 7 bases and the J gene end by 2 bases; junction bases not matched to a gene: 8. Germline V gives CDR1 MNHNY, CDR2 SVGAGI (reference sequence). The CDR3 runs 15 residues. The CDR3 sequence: CASKTDRGRNTEAFF. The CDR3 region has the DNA TGTGCCAGCAAAACTGACAGGGGGAGAAACACTGAAGCTTTCTTT.

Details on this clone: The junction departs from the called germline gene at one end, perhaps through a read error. CDR3 sequence: CASSPRESRDTQYF. The DNA for the CDR3 is TGTGCTAGCAGCCCTAGAGAATCAAGGGATACGCAGTATTTT. The chain couples TRBV7-7 to TRBJ2-3; D is unresolved. The germline gives CDR1 SSHAT, CDR2 FNYEAQ (reference sequence). This CDR3 is 14 amino acids long.

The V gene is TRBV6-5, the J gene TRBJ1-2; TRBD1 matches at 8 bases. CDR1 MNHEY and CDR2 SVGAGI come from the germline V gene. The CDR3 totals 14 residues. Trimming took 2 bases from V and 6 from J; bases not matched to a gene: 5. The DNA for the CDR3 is TGTGCCAGCAGTTACCGGGGGACAGGTCATGGCTACACCTTC. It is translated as CASSYRGTGHGYTF.

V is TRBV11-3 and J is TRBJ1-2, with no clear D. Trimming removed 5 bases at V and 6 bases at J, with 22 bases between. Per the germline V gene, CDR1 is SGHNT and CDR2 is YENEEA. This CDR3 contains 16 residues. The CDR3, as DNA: TGTGCCAGCAGCCAACGACTGGGAGGTGCCGTGGATGGCTACACCTTC. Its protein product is CASSQRLGGAVDGYTF.

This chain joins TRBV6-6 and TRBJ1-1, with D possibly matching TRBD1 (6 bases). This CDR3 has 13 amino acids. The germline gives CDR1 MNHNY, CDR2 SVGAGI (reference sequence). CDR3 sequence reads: CAVGRDMNTEAFF. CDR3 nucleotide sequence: TGTGCGGTGGGCAGGGACATGAACACTGAAGCTTTCTTT.

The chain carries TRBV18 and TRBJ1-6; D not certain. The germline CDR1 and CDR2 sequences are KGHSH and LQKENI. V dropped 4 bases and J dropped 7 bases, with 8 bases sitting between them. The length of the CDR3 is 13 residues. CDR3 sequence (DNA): TGTGCCAGCTCACTTAAGACAAATTCACCCCTCCACTTT. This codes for CASSLKTNSPLHF.

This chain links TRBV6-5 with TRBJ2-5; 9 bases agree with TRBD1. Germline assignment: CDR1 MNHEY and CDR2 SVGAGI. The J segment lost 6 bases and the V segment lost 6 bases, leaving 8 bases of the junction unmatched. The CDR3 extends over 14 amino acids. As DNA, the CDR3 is TGTGCCAGCAGCCTACGACAGGGGGAGAAGACCCAGTACTTC. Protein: CASSLRQGEKTQYF.

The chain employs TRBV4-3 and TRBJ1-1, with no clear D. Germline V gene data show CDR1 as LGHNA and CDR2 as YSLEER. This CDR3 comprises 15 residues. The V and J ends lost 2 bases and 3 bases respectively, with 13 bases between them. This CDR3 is CASSQFGGHYTEAFF. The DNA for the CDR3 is TGCGCCAGCAGCCAATTCGGCGGGCACTACACTGAAGCTTTCTTT.

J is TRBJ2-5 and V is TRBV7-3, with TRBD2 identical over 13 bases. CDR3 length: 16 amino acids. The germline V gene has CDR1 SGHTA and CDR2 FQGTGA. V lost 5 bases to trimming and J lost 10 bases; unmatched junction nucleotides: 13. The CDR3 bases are TGTGCCAGCAGCACCACCGGGACTAGCGGGGCCCAGGGCCAGTACTTC. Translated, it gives CASSTTGTSGAQGQYF.

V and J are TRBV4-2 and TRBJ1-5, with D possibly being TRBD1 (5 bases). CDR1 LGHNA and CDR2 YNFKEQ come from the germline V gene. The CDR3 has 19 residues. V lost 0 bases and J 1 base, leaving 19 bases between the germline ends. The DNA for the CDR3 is TGTGCCAGCAGCCAAGATCTACGGGGGTTGGGCCAAAGCAATCAGCCCCAGCATTTT. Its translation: CASSQDLRGLGQSNQPQHF.

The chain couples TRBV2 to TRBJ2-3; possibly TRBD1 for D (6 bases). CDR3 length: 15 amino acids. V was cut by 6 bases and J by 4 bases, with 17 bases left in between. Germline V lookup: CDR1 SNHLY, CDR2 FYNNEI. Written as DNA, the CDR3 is TGTGCCAGCAGCTTGGGACAACCTGGGGCAGATACGCAGTATTTT. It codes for CASSLGQPGADTQYF.

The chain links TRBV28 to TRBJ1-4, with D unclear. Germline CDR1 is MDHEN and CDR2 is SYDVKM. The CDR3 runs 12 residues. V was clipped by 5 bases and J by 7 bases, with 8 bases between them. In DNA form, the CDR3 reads TGTGCCAGCAGTGTTGGACCTGAAAAACTGTTTTTT. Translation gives CASSVGPEKLFF.

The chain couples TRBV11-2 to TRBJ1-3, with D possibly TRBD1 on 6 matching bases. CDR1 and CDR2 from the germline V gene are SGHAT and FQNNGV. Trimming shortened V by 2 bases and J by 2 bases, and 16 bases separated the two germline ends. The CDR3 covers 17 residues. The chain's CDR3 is CASSLLNLQGAGNTIYF. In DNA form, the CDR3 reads TGTGCCAGCAGCTTATTGAATCTACAGGGAGCTGGAAACACCATATATTTT.

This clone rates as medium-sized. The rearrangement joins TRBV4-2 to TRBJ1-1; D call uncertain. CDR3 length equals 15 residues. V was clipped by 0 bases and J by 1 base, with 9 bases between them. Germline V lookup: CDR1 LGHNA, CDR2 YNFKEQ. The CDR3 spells CASSQDPQENTEAFF. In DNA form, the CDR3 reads TGTGCCAGCAGCCAAGATCCTCAGGAGAACACTGAAGCTTTCTTT.

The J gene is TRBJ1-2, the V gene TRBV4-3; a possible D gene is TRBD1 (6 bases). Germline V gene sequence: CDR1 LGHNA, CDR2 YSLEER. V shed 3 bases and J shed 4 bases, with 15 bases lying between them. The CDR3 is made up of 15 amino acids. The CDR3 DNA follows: TGCGCCAGCAGCCAGTCTTTTGGACAGTCCTATGGCTACACCTTC. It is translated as CASSQSFGQSYGYTF.

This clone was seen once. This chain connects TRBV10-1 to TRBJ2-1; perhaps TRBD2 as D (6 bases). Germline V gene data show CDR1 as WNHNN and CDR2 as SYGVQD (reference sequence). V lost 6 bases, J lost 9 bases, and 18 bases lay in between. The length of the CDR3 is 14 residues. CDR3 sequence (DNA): TGCGCCAGCAGCGCCGACGGCGGGATTCTTGAGCAGTTCTTC. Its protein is CASSADGGILEQFF.

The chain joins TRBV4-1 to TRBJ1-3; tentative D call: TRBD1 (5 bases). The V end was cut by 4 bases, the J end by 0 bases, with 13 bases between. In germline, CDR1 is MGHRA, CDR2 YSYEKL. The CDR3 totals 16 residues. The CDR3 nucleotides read TGCGCCAGCAGCCCTCACCCGGGACGCTCTGGAAACACCATATATTTT. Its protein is CASSPHPGRSGNTIYF.

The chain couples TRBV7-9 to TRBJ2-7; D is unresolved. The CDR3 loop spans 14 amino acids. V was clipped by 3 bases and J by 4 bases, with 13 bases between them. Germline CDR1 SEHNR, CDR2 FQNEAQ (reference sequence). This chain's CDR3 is CASSFGPAGYEQYF. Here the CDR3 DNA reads TGTGCCAGCAGCTTTGGACCGGCCGGTTACGAGCAGTACTTC.

CDR3 amino acids: CASSADKRDYNEQFF. Written as DNA, the CDR3 is TGTGCCAGCAGTGCTGACAAACGAGATTACAATGAGCAGTTCTTC. The chain is built from TRBV25-1 and TRBJ2-1; D is ambiguous. The germline gives CDR1 MGHDK, CDR2 SYGVNS. V gave up 4 bases and J gave up 4 bases, with 14 bases separating them. The CDR3 sequence is 15 residues long. Combining the CDR3 with reference TRBV25-1 and TRBJ2-1 gives the whole variable domain EADIYQTPRYLVIGTGKKITLECSQTMGHDKMYWYQQDPGMELHLIHYSYGVNSTEKGDLSSESTVSRIRTEHFPLTLESARPSHTSQYLCASSADKRDYNEQFFGPGTRLTVL.